This T cell receptor (beta chain) was sequenced in a study of long-term antiretroviral therapy in people with HIV. Study-wide findings and caveats: HIV repertoires spanned tighter CDR3 length ranges than controls did. Someone took the blood between about 2003 and 2018, maybe while older ART regimens were in use. Information on adherence, resistance and therapy changes was unavailable.

A remark on this clone: Its antigen is still unknown.

Trimming shortened V by 7 bases and J by 0 bases, and 13 bases separated the two germline ends. This CDR3 region has 15 residues. Germline values: CDR1 SNHLY, CDR2 FYNNEI. It was version v3.0 of the immunoSEQ assay that was run at survey level. Repertoires were generated with immunoSEQ multiplex PCR, while TCRdb's copy carries only in-frame clones and drops some. Seen here are about 43,000 clones, 86% observed once, and the top ten hold roughly 4.9%. The TCR originated in a woman in her forties or fifties with HIV. The J gene is TRBJ2-4, the V gene TRBV2; the D gene is possibly TRBD2 (6 bases). This sample comprised unsorted PBMCs, obtained 0.1 years before starting antiretroviral therapy. This CDR3 is CASNGTPLAKNIQYF. The CDR3 nucleotides are TGTGCCAGCAATGGGACTCCCCTAGCCAAAAACATTCAGTACTTC.